This record covers a single T cell receptor (beta chain). The ends were cut back, 6 bases at V and 1 base at J, with 16 bases in the middle. Germline V lookup: CDR1 SNHLY, CDR2 FYNNEI. The CDR3 is 16 residues long. This specimen belongs to a study of CD8 T cells in Susac syndrome. TEMRA cells were enriched by FACS, while CD8+ and CD4+ T cells were obtained through a negative isolation that was performed magnetically. RNA was extracted with the RNeasy kit, and a quantity of about 0.45 to 1 ug was reverse transcribed using random hexamers. In TCRdb, the immunoSEQ multiplex PCR reads were re-called with MiXCR into one record per CDR3 protein. The sample has some 150,000 distinct CDR3 sequences, around 96% seen once; the top ten hold roughly 0.19%.

Sequencing was carried out using CD8+ T cells from PBMCs. This TCR was sampled from a human donor with multiple sclerosis. V and J are TRBV2 and TRBJ1-5; perhaps TRBD1 as D (5 bases). CDR3 sequence reads: CASSKGWGESNQPQHF. The CDR3 DNA sequence: TGTGCCAGCAGCAAAGGGTGGGGGGAGAGCAATCAGCCCCAGCATTTT.